Given below is one T cell receptor (beta chain) in context. This specimen comes from a study of T cell changes during pregnancy in multiple sclerosis. J was trimmed by 5 bases and V by 7 bases; bases with no gene match: 8. Germline CDR1 is SGHRS and CDR2 is YFSETQ. CDR3 length equals 13 residues. Here immunoSEQ multiplex PCR was the method, and the copy in TCRdb shows in-frame clones only, minus some. In the table there are about 31,000 clones, 90% of which are singletons. The source was CD8+ T cells from peripheral blood mononuclear cells, collected in the second trimester of pregnancy. This sequence joins TRBV5-1 and TRBJ1-1; 7 nucleotides agree with TRBD1. This TCR was sampled from a female donor with multiple sclerosis, enrolled in a pregnancy study. For the CDR3, the DNA is TGCGCCAGCCCACGGACAGGAAGAACTGAAGCTTTCTTT. Translation gives CASPRTGRTEAFF. Full variable domain (missing parts from reference TRBV5-1 and TRBJ1-1): KAGVTQTPRYLIKTRGQQVTLSCSPISGHRSVSWYQQTPGQGLQFLFEYFSETQRNKGNFPGRFSGRQFSNSRSEMNVSTLELGDSALYLCASPRTGRTEAFFGQGTRLTVV.